What follows is one T cell receptor beta chain and its context. The V gene's germline CDR1 is SGHRS and CDR2 YFSETQ. The ends were cut back, 3 bases at V and 5 bases at J, with 17 bases in the middle. CDR3 length equals 15 residues. This sample stems from a study of cytomegalovirus exposure and HLA in healthy donors. Study context: The early release's HLA-typed donors yielded some 85 million unique TCRs.

PCR amplification relied on 60 Vbeta primers (plus 13 Jbeta primers). Authors' analysis steps: A later analysis tallied tens of millions of unique TCR beta chains, about 9.9 million of them shared. Produced via immunoSEQ multiplex PCR; TCRdb's table is partial and in-frame only. Clonal size and the V and J genes are those of that table, whereas D and trimming came from the DNA. The listing records around 140,000 clones. V gene TRBV5-1 combines with J gene TRBJ1-1, with D uncertain. This TCR derives from a woman in her 50s in good health and CMV-seronegative. Sequencing used PBMCs. CDR3 sequence reads: CASSSPSDGLTEAFF. CDR3 in DNA: TGCGCCAGCAGCTCTCCCTCGGACGGACTTACTGAAGCTTTCTTT.